Listed below are T cell receptor beta chains from one sample, sequenced in a study of blood T cell repertoires in COVID-19. Repertoires were generated with immunoSEQ multiplex PCR, while TCRdb's copy carries only in-frame clones and drops some. The sample carries 350,000 to 400,000 clones, around 92% recorded once. Sequenced: peripheral blood. These TCRs come from a young woman with COVID-19, enrolled during active disease. The CDR3 runs from the conserved cysteine through the conserved F or W. The D gene is left open where the match is weak.

J gene: TRBJ2-3; CDR3 length: 16; V gene: TRBV28; D gene: -; CDR3 DNA: TGTGCCAGCAGTTTAGAGACTAGAGTATCCACAGATACGCAGTATTTT; CDR3 protein: CASSLETRVSTDTQYF
J gene: TRBJ1-1; CDR3 length: 14; V gene: TRBV5-4; D gene: -; CDR3 DNA: TGTGCCAGCAACGATAAAACAGGGTACACTGAAGCTTTCTTT; CDR3 protein: CASNDKTGYTEAFF
J gene: TRBJ2-4; CDR3 length: 16; V gene: TRBV27; D gene: -; CDR3 DNA: TGTGCCAGCAGTTTCCTTCTTCTCCCAGCCAAAAACATTCAGTACTTC; CDR3 protein: CASSFLLLPAKNIQYF
J gene: TRBJ1-2; CDR3 length: 15; V gene: TRBV4-2; D gene: -; CDR3 DNA: TGTGCCAGCAGCCCGAGGAGGGATTCTAACTATGGCTACACCTTC; CDR3 protein: CASSPRRDSNYGYTF
J gene: TRBJ1-5; CDR3 length: 13; V gene: TRBV30; D gene: -; CDR3 DNA: TGTGCCTGGAGTTCCACCAGGGGTCAGCCCCAGCATTTT; CDR3 protein: CAWSSTRGQPQHF
J gene: TRBJ1-5; CDR3 length: 15; V gene: TRBV5-5; D gene: -; CDR3 DNA: TGTGCCAGCAGCTTGTTTGGGGGGGGGAGTGCTCCCCAGCATTTT; CDR3 protein: CASSLFGGGSAPQHF
J gene: TRBJ1-2; CDR3 length: 13; V gene: TRBV7-9; D gene: -; CDR3 DNA: TGTGCCAGCAGCTTAGTTACCGGGGAAGGCTACACCTTC; CDR3 protein: CASSLVTGEGYTF
J gene: TRBJ2-5; CDR3 length: 15; V gene: TRBV13; D gene: TRBD2; CDR3 DNA: TGTGCCAGCAGCTTAGAAGCGGGAGGCGTAGAGACCCAGTACTTC; CDR3 protein: CASSLEAGGVETQYF
J gene: TRBJ1-2; CDR3 length: 13; V gene: TRBV28; D gene: TRBD1; CDR3 DNA: TGTGCCACGCAATCGGGACAGGGGCCCGGCTACACCTTC; CDR3 protein: CATQSGQGPGYTF
J gene: TRBJ2-7; CDR3 length: 16; V gene: TRBV21-1; D gene: -; CDR3 DNA: TGTGCCAGCAGAATGGGAGGGGACCTTATCTCCTACGAGCAGTACTTC; CDR3 protein: CASRMGGDLISYEQYF